This section outlines one TCR beta chain sequence together with its context. Its antigen is not known. The data stem from a study of cytomegalovirus exposure and HLA in healthy donors. The germline gives CDR1 MNHEY, CDR2 SVGAGI. V was trimmed by 11 bases and J by 10 bases, leaving 18 bases between them. The CDR3 has 13 residues. PCR employed 60 Vbeta and 13 Jbeta primers. Method: immunoSEQ multiplex PCR; TCRdb's copy keeps in-frame clones and lacks some. The data show 150,000 to 200,000 clones, with 85% seen just once and less than 2.5% held by the top ten. Study-level findings and limits: Accurate HLA-A and HLA-B prediction from TCR beta sequences was reported for most subjects. Three chains linked to CMV were shown in vitro to be specific for CMV antigens.

The TCR was taken from a man aged 18 to 35 in good health and CMV-seropositive. The sequencing input was PBMCs. V is TRBV6-5 and J is TRBJ1-6; possible D gene TRBD1, 5 bases. The CDR3 bases are TGTGCCGGTGGATACAGGCGTGGCTCACCCCTCCACTTT. Translating gives CAGGYRRGSPLHF.